The rows below give T cell receptor beta chains drawn from one sample of a study of blood T cell repertoires in COVID-19. Data came from immunoSEQ multiplex PCR; TCRdb stores just in-frame clones and leaves some out. The sample contains over 200,000 clones, 80% to 90% of which appear only once. Sequenced sample: peripheral blood. These receptors were taken from a man aged 40-55 years with acute or convalescent COVID-19. The conserved cysteine and the conserved F or W are not part of the CDR3 here. Fields, in order: clone size, V gene, J gene, CDR3 protein. The listing skips clone size in some rows; elsewhere it reads once, few, many or a size class.

>-|TRBV11-2|TRBJ2-1
ASSSSIGQGGHYEQF
>-|TRBV5-1|TRBJ2-5
ASSLALAGQETQY
>-|TRBV25-1|TRBJ2-1
ASRGTISNEQF
>few|TRBV7-9|TRBJ2-7
ASTAGTTYEQY
>-|TRBV29-1|TRBJ2-1
SVGTGFGNEQF
>-|TRBV6-5|TRBJ2-5
AGKRGGRETQY
>-|TRBV28|TRBJ1-2
ASSPWGQGGANYGYT
>-|TRBV3-1/TRBV3-2|TRBJ2-7
ASSPLSGEQY
>once|TRBV19|TRBJ2-7
ASSIRWGPYYEQY
>-|TRBV30|TRBJ1-1
AWQPGGNTEAF
>once|TRBV19|TRBJ1-5
ASSRQGGQPQH
>-|TRBV28|TRBJ1-5
ASSLSGGGQPQH
>-|TRBV21-1|TRBJ2-1
ASSPGQTLNEQF
>-|TRBV6-5|TRBJ1-1
ASSYPGGRVTEAF
>-|TRBV30|TRBJ2-2
AWSVPGLPRV
>-|TRBV6-5|TRBJ1-6
ASSYSKGRVDSPLH